This T cell receptor (beta chain) was recovered during a study of CD8 T cells in ankylosing spondylitis. With 3 bases clipped from V and 6 bases from J, the junction kept 5 bases outside the gene matches. The CDR3 sequence is 12 residues long. Germline V gives CDR1 DFQATT, CDR2 SNEGSKA (reference sequence). The sample holds many counts of this clonotype. The antigen remains unidentified. General study points: Certain motif variants had earlier appeared in reactive arthritis synovial fluid and blood. Disease-linked clones were found to be CD8+ and relatively rare in peripheral blood. Seemingly distinctive of ankylosing spondylitis blood was a TCR beta motif formed by eight highly homologous variants.

Scientists made TCR beta libraries using quantitative 5'-RACE with molecular barcodes. TCRdb analysed the 5' RACE reads with MiXCR anew, one entry per CDR3 protein. The sample includes some 130,000 distinct CDR3 sequences, roughly 8% of them seen just once. The source is a male donor with ankylosing spondylitis. V usage is TRBV20-1 and J usage is TRBJ2-7; TRBD1 aligns across 7 bases. The specimen sequenced was synovial fluid, either unsorted or a sorted T cell fraction (not recorded which). CDR3 loop: CSASLYRGEQYF. Written as DNA, the CDR3 is TGCAGTGCTAGCCTCTACAGGGGCGAGCAGTACTTC.